This T cell receptor (beta chain) was recovered during a study of T cell repertoires in cytomegalovirus infection. Study at large: CMV infection together with matching HLA type was indicated by public TCR beta signatures.

This clonotype showed up many times. The antigen remains unidentified. One entry per CDR3 protein, called by TCRdb with MiXCR from the reads. The profile shows approximately 910,000 distinct CDR3 sequences, 31% of them singletons. The length of the CDR3 is 15 residues. Per germline, CDR1 SGHKS and CDR2 YYEKEE (reference sequence). The V segment lost 2 bases and the J segment 5 bases; nucleotides outside the gene matches: 9. Specimen: cultured CD8+ T cells from PBMCs, collected from culture after CMV antigen stimulation. The source is a human donor in good health (CMV status not recorded). Some clones in this sample may be carry-over from other donors' samples. This chain joins TRBV5-5 and TRBJ2-7; 8 bases map to TRBD1. CDR3 in amino acids: CASSFSPDRVDEQYF. The CDR3 DNA sequence: TGTGCCAGCAGCTTCTCCCCGGACAGGGTGGACGAGCAGTACTTC.